Listed below are T cell receptor beta chains from one sample, sequenced in a study of blood T cells in healthy people across ages. TCRdb itself ran the 5' RACE reads through MiXCR, one entry per CDR3 protein. Of fewer than 900,000 distinct CDR3 sequences listed, roughly two fifths are singletons. The sequenced sample consisted of blood. The receptors were gathered from an older woman in good health. The CDR3 runs from the conserved cysteine through the conserved F or W.

V gene	J gene	CDR3 protein
TRBV21-1	TRBJ2-3	CASSKGGRSTDTQYF
TRBV6-1	.	CASRSLTSGRSNNEQYF
TRBV4-2	TRBJ1-4	CASSQGTGTNEKLFF
TRBV9	TRBJ2-7	CASSVGNSNYEQYF
TRBV20-1	TRBJ2-7	CSANRTAYEQYF
TRBV5-1	TRBJ2-7	CASSPHSGSYEQYF
TRBV27	TRBJ2-7	CASSLWVRDRGYEQYF
TRBV9	TRBJ2-4	CASSVEAAAKNIQYF
TRBV18	TRBJ1-1	CASSPPGAGLATEALF
TRBV20-1	TRBJ2-1	CSAGARLAGADEQFF
TRBV12-3/TRBV12-4	TRBJ1-4	CASSSRDRNEKLFF
TRBV5-6	TRBJ2-2	CASSLVLAGTGELFF